The clone carrying this T cell receptor beta chain showed up just once. The data are from a study of blood T cell repertoires in COVID-19. Across the whole study: The United States, Italy and Spain provided the acute and convalescent COVID-19 samples.

Per the original methods: Researchers report that nucleated cell counts were estimated from reference gene primer amplification. Sequencing was performed with immunoSEQ multiplex PCR; in TCRdb, only in-frame clones are kept and a portion is missing. V, J and clone size are those of that table, while D and trimming were read from the DNA. This repertoire shows 150,000 to 200,000 clones, 87% found once; its top ten account for roughly 21%. This CDR3 is 15 amino acids long. This sequence joins TRBV21-1 and TRBJ2-3; the table's D call, TRBD2, was not checked against the DNA. TRBV21-1 is a recognized pseudogene. The sample was peripheral blood. The TCR sequence derives from a man aged 60-69 years with active or convalescent COVID-19. CDR3 residues: CASSKPGVATDTQYF. The CDR3 DNA reads as TGTGCCAGCAGCAAACCCGGGGTGGCCACAGATACGCAGTATTTT.